The clone carrying this T cell receptor beta chain has a handful of counts. This specimen belongs to a study of blood T cells in healthy people across ages. Per the germline V gene, CDR1 is MNHEY and CDR2 is SVGEGT. V was pared by 5 bases and J by 6 bases, with 11 bases of the junction left unmatched. The CDR3 runs to 15 residues. A second PCR of roughly 7 to 11 cycles used a sample-barcoded 5' primer and a J-beta primer mix. TCRdb reprocessed the 5' RACE reads via MiXCR and lists one record per CDR3 protein. This sample yields approximately 580,000 distinct CDR3 sequences, of which under 30% are seen a single time; less than 9% belongs to the top ten. This sample was also put to use in a study of T cells of mothers and their children. Turning to that study: A slight, non-significant increase in overlap was found for related mother-child pairs relative to unrelated pairs.

V and J are TRBV6-2 or TRBV6-3 and TRBJ2-7, with 9 bases that match TRBD1. The source is a boy younger than 18 in good health. Sequences were obtained from blood. The CDR3 bases are TGTGCCAGCAGTGACCCCGGACAGGGGAAGTCCGAGCAGTACTTC. Amino acids: CASSDPGQGKSEQYF.